This T cell receptor beta chain was sequenced in a study of tumor and adjacent non-tumor tissue in lung cancer. Across the study: Aged about 30 to 76 years, patients included 9 to 11 men and 5 women with stage I to III disease. Broader study findings: TCR diversity was significantly greater in tumor than normal lung tissue. In normal lung, the top 100 clones were significantly more dominant than in tumor.

A modified ARM-PCR protocol with three rounds of nested PCR amplified TCRbeta. In TCRdb, the multiplex PCR reads were re-called with MiXCR into one record per CDR3 protein. This table holds over 100,000 distinct CDR3 sequences, under 65% found once. Turning to this clonotype: Its antigen remains unidentified.

Deletions cut 1 base from V and 8 bases from J, with 15 bases between. CDR3 length: 15 residues. CDR1 is SGHVS, CDR2 FQNEAQ, per germline. No cell sorting was done before RNA was extracted from the tissue. This non-tumor lung sample came from over 3 cm beyond the tumor edge. Sequencing was carried out using distant non-tumor lung tissue. This chain links TRBV7-8 with TRBJ2-1; TRBD2 is a possible D gene (5 bases). This receptor was obtained from a man aged 60 to 75 with non-small cell lung cancer. The CDR3 protein is CASSLGRGIVDEQFF. The CDR3 coding sequence is TGTGCCAGCAGCTTAGGCCGGGGAATTGTAGATGAGCAGTTCTTC. Combining the CDR3 with reference TRBV7-8 and TRBJ2-1 gives the whole variable domain GAGVSQSPRYKVAKRGQDVALRCDPISGHVSLFWYQQALGQGPEFLTYFQNEAQLDKSGLPSDRFFAERPEGSVSTLKIQRTQQEDSAVYLCASSLGRGIVDEQFFGPGTRLTVL.